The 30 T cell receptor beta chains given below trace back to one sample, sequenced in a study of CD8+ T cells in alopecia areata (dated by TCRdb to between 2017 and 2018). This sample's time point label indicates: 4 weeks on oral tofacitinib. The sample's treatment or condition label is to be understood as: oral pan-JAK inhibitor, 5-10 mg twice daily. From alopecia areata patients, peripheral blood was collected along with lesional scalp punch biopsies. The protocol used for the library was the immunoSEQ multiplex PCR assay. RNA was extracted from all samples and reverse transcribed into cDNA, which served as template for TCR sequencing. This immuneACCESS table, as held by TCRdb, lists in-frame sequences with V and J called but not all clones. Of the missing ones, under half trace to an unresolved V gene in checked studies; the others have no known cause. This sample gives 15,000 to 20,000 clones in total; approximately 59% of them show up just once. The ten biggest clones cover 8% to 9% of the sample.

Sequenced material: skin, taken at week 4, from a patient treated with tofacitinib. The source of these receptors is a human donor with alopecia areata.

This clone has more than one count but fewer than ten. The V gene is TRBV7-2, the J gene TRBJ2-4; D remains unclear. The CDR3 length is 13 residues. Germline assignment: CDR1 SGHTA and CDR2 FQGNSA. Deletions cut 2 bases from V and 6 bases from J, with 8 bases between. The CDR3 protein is CASSLREGNIQYF. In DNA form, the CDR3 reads TGTGCCAGCAGCTTAAGAGAAGGAAACATTCAGTACTTC.

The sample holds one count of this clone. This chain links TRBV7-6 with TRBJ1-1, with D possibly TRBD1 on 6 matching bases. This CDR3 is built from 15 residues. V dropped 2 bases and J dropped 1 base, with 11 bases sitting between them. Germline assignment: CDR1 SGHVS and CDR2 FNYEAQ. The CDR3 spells CASSLNAGANTEAFF. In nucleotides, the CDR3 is TGTGCCAGCAGCTTAAATGCAGGGGCGAACACTGAAGCTTTCTTT.

The CDR3 loop reads CAWSVTGGPRYEQYF. The CDR3 DNA is TGTGCCTGGAGTGTGACGGGGGGGCCAAGATACGAGCAGTACTTC. The V call is TRBV30, the J call TRBJ2-7; 8 bases map to TRBD2. Trimming took 0 bases from V and 4 from J; bases not matched to a gene: 8. Germline CDR1 GTSNPN, CDR2 SVGIG (reference sequence). The CDR3 totals 15 residues.

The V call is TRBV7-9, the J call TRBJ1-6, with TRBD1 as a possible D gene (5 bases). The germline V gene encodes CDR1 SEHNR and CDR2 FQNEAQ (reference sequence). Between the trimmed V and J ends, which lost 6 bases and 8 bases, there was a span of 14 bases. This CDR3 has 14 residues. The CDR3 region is CASSQAQGDSPLHF. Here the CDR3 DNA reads TGTGCCAGCAGTCAAGCCCAGGGCGATTCACCCCTCCACTTT.

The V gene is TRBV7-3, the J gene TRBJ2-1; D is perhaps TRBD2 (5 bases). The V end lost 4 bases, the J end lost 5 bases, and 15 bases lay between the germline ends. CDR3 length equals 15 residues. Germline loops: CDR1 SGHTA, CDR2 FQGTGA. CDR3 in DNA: TGTGCCAGCAGCTACCCAGGTCCTAGCAACAATGAGCAGTTCTTC. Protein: CASSYPGPSNNEQFF. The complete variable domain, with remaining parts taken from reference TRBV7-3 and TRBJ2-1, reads GAGVSQTPSNKVTEKGKYVELRCDPISGHTALYWYRQSLGQGPEFLIYFQGTGAADDSGLPNDRFFAVRPEGSVSTLKIQRTERGDSAVYLCASSYPGPSNNEQFFGPGTRLTVL.

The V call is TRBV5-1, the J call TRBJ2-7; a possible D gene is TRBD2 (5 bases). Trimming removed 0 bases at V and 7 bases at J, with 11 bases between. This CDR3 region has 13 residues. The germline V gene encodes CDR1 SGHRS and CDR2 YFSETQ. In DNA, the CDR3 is TGCGCCAGCAGCTTGGGTTCGGGGTATGAGCAGTACTTC. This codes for CASSLGSGYEQYF.

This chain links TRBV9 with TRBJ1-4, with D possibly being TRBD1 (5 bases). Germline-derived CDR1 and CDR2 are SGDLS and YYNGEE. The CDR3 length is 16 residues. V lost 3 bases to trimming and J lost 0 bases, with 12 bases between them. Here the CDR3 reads CASSARGSATNEKLFF. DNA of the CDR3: TGTGCCAGCAGCGCACGGGGCTCTGCAACTAATGAAAAACTGTTTTTT. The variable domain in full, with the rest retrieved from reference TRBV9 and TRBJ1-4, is DSGVTQTPKHLITATGQRVTLRCSPRSGDLSVYWYQQSLDQGLQFLIQYYNGEERAKGNILERFSAQQFPDLHSELNLSSLELGDSALYFCASSARGSATNEKLFFGSGTQLSVL.

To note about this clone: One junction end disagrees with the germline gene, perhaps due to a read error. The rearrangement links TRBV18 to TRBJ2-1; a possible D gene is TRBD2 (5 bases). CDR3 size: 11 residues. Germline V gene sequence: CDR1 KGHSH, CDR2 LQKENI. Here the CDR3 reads CASSWHQRSLF. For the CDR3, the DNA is TGTGCCAGCTCCTGGCATCAGCGGTCCCTCTTC.

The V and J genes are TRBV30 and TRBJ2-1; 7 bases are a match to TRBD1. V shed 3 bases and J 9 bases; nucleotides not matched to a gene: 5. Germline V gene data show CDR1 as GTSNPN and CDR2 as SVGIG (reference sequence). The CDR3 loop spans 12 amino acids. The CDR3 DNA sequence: TGTGCCTGGAGGACAGGGTTCACTGAGCAGTTCTTC. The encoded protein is CAWRTGFTEQFF.

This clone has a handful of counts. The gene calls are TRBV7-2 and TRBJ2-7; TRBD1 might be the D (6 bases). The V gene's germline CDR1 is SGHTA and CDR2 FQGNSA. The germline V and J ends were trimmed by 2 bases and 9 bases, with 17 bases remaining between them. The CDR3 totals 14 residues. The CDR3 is CASSLSGTRSGQYF. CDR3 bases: TGTGCCAGCAGCTTATCCGGGACACGATCGGGGCAGTACTTC. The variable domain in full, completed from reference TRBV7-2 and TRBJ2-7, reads GAGVSQSPSNKVTEKGKDVELRCDPISGHTALYWYRQSLGQGLEFLIYFQGNSAPDKSGLPSDRFSAERTGGSVSTLTIQRTQQEDSAVYLCASSLSGTRSGQYFGPGTRLTVT.

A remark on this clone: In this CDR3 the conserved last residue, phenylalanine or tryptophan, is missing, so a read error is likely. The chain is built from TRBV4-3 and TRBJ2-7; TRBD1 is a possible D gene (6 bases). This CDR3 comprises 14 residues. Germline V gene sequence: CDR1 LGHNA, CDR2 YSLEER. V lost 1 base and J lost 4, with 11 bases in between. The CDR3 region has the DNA TGCGCCAGCAGCCAAGGTGGCAGGGGTTACGAGCAGTACCTC. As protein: CASSQGGRGYEQYL.

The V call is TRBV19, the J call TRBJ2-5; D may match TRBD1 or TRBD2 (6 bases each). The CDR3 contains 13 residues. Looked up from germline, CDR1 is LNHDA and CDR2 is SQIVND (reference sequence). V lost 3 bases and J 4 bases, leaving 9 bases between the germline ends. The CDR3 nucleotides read TGTGCCAGTAGTATCTCGGGGGCAGAGACCCAGTACTTC. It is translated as CASSISGAETQYF.

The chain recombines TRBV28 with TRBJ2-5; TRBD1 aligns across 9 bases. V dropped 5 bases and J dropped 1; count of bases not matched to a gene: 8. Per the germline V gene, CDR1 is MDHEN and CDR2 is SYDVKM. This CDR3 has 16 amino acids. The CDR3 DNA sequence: TGTGCCAGCAGTGGAGGGACAGGGTTGTCCCAAGAGACCCAGTACTTC. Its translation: CASSGGTGLSQETQYF.

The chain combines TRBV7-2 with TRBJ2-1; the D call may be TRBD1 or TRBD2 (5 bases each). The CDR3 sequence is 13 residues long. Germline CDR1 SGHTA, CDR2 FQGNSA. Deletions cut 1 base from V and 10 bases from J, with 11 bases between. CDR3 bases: TGTGCCAGCAGCTTAGTTGGGGGAGACGAGCAGTTCTTC. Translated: CASSLVGGDEQFF.

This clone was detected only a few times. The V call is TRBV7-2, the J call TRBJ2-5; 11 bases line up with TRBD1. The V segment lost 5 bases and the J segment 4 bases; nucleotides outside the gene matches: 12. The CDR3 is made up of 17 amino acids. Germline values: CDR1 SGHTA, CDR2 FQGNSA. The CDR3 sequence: CASSPRMIGTGGETQYF. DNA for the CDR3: TGTGCCAGCAGCCCTAGGATGATCGGGACAGGGGGAGAGACCCAGTACTTC. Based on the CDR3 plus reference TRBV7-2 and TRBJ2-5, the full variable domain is GAGVSQSPSNKVTEKGKDVELRCDPISGHTALYWYRQSLGQGLEFLIYFQGNSAPDKSGLPSDRFSAERTGGSVSTLTIQRTQQEDSAVYLCASSPRMIGTGGETQYFGPGTRLLVL.

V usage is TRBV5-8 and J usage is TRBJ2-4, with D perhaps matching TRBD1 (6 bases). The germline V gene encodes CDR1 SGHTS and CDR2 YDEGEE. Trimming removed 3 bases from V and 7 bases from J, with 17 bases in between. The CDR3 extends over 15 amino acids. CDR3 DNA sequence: TGTGCCAGCAGCTGGTCAGGGGAGCCGAGGAACATTCAGTACTTC. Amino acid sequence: CASSWSGEPRNIQYF.

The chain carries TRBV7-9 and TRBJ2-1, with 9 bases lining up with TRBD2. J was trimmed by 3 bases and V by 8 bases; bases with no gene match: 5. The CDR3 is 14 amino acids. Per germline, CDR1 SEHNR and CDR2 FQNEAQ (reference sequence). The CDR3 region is CASGRAGGYNEQFF. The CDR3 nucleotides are TGTGCCAGCGGCCGAGCGGGGGGCTACAATGAGCAGTTCTTC.

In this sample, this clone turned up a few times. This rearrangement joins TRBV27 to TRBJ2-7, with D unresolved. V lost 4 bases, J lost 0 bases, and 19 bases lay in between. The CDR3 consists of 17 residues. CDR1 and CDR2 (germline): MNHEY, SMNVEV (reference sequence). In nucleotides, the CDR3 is TGTGCCAGCAGTTCTATTGGGATGCATCATAACTCCTACGAGCAGTACTTC. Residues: CASSSIGMHHNSYEQYF.

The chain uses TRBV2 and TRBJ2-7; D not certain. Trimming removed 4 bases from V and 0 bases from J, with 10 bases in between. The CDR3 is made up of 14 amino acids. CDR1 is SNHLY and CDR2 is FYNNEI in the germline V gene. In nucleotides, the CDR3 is TGTGCCAGCAGTGGAGAAGGCGGCTCCTACGAGCAGTACTTC. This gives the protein CASSGEGGSYEQYF.

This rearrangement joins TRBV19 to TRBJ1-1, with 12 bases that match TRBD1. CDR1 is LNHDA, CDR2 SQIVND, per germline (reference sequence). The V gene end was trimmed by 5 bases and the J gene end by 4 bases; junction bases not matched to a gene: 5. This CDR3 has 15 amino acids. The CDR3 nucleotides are TGTGCCAGTAGTTGGGACAGGGGGCCGGGCACTGAAGCTTTCTTT. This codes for CASSWDRGPGTEAFF.

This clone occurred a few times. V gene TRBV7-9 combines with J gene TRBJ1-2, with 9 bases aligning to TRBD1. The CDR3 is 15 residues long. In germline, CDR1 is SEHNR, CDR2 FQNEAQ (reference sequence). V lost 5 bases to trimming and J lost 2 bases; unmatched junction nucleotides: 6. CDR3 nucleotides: TGTGCCAGCAGCCCCGGGGGGACAGGGAACTATGGCTACACCTTC. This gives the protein CASSPGGTGNYGYTF.

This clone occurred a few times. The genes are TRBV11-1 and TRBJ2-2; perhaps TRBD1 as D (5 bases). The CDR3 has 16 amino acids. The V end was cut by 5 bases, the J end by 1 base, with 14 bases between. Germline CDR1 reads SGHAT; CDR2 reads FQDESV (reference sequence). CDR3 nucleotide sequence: TGTGCCAGCAGCCAAAGGAATACAGGGAACACCGGGGAGCTGTTTTTT. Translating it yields CASSQRNTGNTGELFF.

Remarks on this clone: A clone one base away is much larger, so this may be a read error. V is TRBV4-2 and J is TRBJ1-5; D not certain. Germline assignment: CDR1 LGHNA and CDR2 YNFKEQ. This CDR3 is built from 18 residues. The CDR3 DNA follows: TGTGTCAGCAGCCAAGATTTTAGGAATAGTTTAAGCAATCAGCCCCAGCATTTT. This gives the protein CVSSQDFRNSLSNQPQHF.

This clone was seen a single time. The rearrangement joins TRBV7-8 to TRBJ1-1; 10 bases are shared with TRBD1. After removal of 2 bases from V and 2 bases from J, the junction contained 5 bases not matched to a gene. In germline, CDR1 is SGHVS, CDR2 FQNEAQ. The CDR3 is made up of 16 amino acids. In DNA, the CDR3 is TGTGCCAGCAGCTTACGGGACAGGGGATCAAACACTGAAGCTTTCTTT. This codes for CASSLRDRGSNTEAFF.

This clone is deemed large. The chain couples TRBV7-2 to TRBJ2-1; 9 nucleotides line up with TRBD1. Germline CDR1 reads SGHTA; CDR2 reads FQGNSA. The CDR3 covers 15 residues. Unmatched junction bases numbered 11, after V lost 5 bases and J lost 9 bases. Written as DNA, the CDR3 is TGTGCCAGCAGCGCCGGACAGGGGAGGTGGGTTGAGCAGTTCTTC. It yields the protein CASSAGQGRWVEQFF.

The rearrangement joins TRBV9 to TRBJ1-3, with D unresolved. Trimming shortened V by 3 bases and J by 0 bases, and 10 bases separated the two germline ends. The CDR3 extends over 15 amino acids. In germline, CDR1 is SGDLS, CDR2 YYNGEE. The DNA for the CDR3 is TGTGCCAGCAGCGCCTCCCACCACTCTGGAAACACCATATATTTT. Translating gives CASSASHHSGNTIYF.

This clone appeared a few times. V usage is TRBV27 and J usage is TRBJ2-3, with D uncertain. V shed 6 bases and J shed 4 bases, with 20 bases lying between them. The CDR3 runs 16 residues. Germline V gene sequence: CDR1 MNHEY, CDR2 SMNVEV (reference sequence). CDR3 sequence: CASSSGWRGPPDTQYF. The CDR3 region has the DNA TGTGCCAGCAGCTCAGGCTGGCGAGGTCCGCCAGATACGCAGTATTTT.

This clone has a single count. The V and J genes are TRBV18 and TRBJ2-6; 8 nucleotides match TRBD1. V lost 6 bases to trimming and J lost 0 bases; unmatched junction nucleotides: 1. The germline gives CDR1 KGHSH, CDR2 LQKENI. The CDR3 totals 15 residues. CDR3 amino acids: CASSTGGSGANVLTF. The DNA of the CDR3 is TGTGCCAGCTCCACAGGGGGCTCTGGGGCCAACGTCCTGACTTTC.

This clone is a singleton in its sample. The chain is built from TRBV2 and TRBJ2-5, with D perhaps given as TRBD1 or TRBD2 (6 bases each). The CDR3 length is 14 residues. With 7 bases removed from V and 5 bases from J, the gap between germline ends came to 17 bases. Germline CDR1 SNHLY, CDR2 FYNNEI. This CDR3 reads CASTRRGEMETQYF. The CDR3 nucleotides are TGTGCCAGCACGAGAAGGGGGGAGATGGAGACCCAGTACTTC.

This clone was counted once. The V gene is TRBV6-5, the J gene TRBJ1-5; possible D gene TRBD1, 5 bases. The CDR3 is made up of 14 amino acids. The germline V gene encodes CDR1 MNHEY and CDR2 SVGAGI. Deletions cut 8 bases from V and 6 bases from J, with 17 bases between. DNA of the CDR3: TGTGCCAGCGGAAGACAGATAGGGACTCAGCCCCAGCATTTT. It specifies CASGRQIGTQPQHF.